Presented here are 31 T cell receptor beta chains from one specimen sequenced in a study of T cells in Graves' hyperthyroidism and ophthalmopathy. Amplification yielded TCR beta CDR3 regions, with RNA transcripts as the source. First-round RT-PCR of the TCR CDR3 relied on the HTBI primer set. TCRdb itself ran the multiplex PCR reads through MiXCR, one entry per CDR3 protein. The sample lists around 200,000 distinct CDR3 sequences; approximately 20% were seen once. The sequenced sample was blood. The receptors shown here come from a man in his forties or fifties with Graves' hyperthyroidism.

This clonotype occurred many times. The chain couples TRBV20-1 to TRBJ2-5; 8 bases are shared with TRBD1. The V gene's germline CDR1 is DFQATT and CDR2 SNEGSKA (reference sequence). The CDR3 length is 15 residues. V was pared by 3 bases and J by 5 bases, with 11 bases of the junction left unmatched. Here the CDR3 DNA reads TGCAGTGCTAGGGGCACCCGGACAGGGCTGGAGACCCAGTACTTC. Translation gives CSARGTRTGLETQYF.

This clonotype was found many times. V usage is TRBV7-9 and J usage is TRBJ2-5; D possibly corresponds to TRBD2 (7 bases). V was trimmed by 3 bases and J by 3 bases, leaving 11 bases between them. CDR1 and CDR2 (germline): SEHNR, FQNEAQ (reference sequence). The CDR3 consists of 14 residues. The CDR3 coding sequence is TGTGCCAGCAGCTTTGGGGGGGCCGAAGAGACCCAGTACTTC. This codes for CASSFGGAEETQYF. The full variable domain, its missing parts supplied by reference TRBV7-9 and TRBJ2-5, is DTGVSQNPRHKITKRGQNVTFRCDPISEHNRLYWYRQTLGQGPEFLTYFQNEAQLEKSRLLSDRFSAERPKGSFSTLEIQRTEQGDSAMYLCASSFGGAEETQYFGPGTRLLVL.

This clonotype showed up just a few times. The gene calls are TRBV12-3 or TRBV12-4 and TRBJ2-2, with D unresolved. V was clipped by 3 bases and J by 0 bases, with 11 bases between them. The CDR3 is 16 residues long. The CDR3 region is CASSFGRTSNTGELFF. The DNA of the CDR3 is TGTGCCAGCAGTTTTGGCAGGACCTCGAACACCGGGGAGCTGTTTTTT.

This rearrangement joins TRBV24-1 to TRBJ2-1; D gene unclear. The CDR3 runs to 13 residues. Germline assignment: CDR1 KGHDR and CDR2 SFDVKD. Trimming left V 4 bases short and J 3 bases short, with 6 bases between. The CDR3 loop is CATSDLNYNEQFF. The CDR3 coding sequence is TGTGCCACCAGTGACCTAAACTACAATGAGCAGTTCTTC.

This clonotype was seen repeatedly, ten times or more. The V gene is TRBV7-2, the J gene TRBJ1-5; no clear D gene. V was pared by 5 bases and J by 0 bases, with 11 bases between. Germline values: CDR1 SGHTA, CDR2 FQGNSA. The CDR3 is made up of 15 amino acids. The CDR3 here is CASSGLGYSNQPQHF. CDR3 sequence (DNA): TGTGCCAGCAGCGGGCTGGGATATAGCAATCAGCCCCAGCATTTT.

This clonotype occurred a few times. The chain is built from TRBV5-1 and TRBJ1-5; D unresolved. This CDR3 spans 15 amino acids. The germline CDR1 and CDR2 sequences are SGHRS and YFSETQ. V was shortened by 5 bases and J by 0 bases, with 12 bases between the two germline ends. In DNA form, the CDR3 reads TGCGCCAGCAGTTTCGACGGAGATAGCAATCAGCCCCAGCATTTT. Protein product: CASSFDGDSNQPQHF.

This clonotype appeared many times. The chain has TRBV3-1 and TRBJ2-3; no definite D call. The CDR3 extends over 15 amino acids. The germline V gene has CDR1 LGHDT and CDR2 YNNKEL (reference sequence). Trimming stripped 2 bases from V and 6 bases from J, with 15 bases between. The CDR3 reads CASSQRESRPDTQYF. In DNA, the CDR3 is TGTGCCAGCAGCCAACGTGAGTCTCGGCCGGATACGCAGTATTTT.

This clonotype was detected ten times or more. This sequence joins TRBV20-1 and TRBJ1-2, with unresolved D. CDR1 and CDR2 from the germline V gene are DFQATT and SNEGSKA (reference sequence). The V and J ends lost 0 bases and 0 bases respectively, with 8 bases between them. The CDR3 length is 14 residues. The CDR3 loop reads CSARDRTANYGYTF. The CDR3 DNA reads TGCAGTGCTAGAGACAGGACCGCTAACTATGGCTACACCTTC.

This chain joins TRBV3-1 and TRBJ2-1; perhaps TRBD1 as D (5 bases). The V gene's germline CDR1 is LGHDT and CDR2 YNNKEL (reference sequence). The CDR3 has 14 amino acids. Trimming removed 3 bases from V and 4 bases from J, with 10 bases in between. The DNA of the CDR3 is TGTGCCAGCAGCCATTCGGACACTTACAATGAGCAGTTCTTC. As protein: CASSHSDTYNEQFF.

This rearrangement joins TRBV14 to TRBJ1-4; D is uncertain. The CDR3 covers 15 residues. CDR1 and CDR2 from the germline V gene are SGHDN and FVKESK. With 1 base removed from V and 1 base from J, the gap between germline ends came to 7 bases. The CDR3 DNA is TGTGCCAGCAGCCAAGTACGTCGAACTAATGAAAAACTGTTTTTT. Translating gives CASSQVRRTNEKLFF.

A few counts support this clonotype. The V gene is TRBV19, the J gene TRBJ2-7; D ambiguous. Germline CDR1 is LNHDA and CDR2 is SQIVND (reference sequence). Trimming took off 4 bases at V and 6 bases at J, with 22 bases between the two ends. The CDR3 is 16 residues long. The CDR3 nucleotides are TGTGCCAGTAGTAGAAGAGCCGGGCCCCCGCCATCCGAGCAGTACTTC. Protein: CASSRRAGPPPSEQYF.

This clonotype was observed many times. The chain links TRBV20-1 to TRBJ2-3; 8 positions agree with TRBD1. The V gene end was trimmed by 3 bases and the J gene end by 0 bases; junction bases not matched to a gene: 2. The length of the CDR3 is 14 residues. Germline V gene lookup returns CDR1 DFQATT and CDR2 SNEGSKA (reference sequence). The CDR3 spells CSASWTGSTDTQYF. The CDR3 nucleotides are TGCAGTGCTAGTTGGACAGGGAGCACAGATACGCAGTATTTT.

J is TRBJ2-1 and V is TRBV20-1, with TRBD2 matching over 8 bases. Germline CDR1 DFQATT, CDR2 SNEGSKA (reference sequence). The trim removed 3 bases at V and 0 bases at J, leaving 13 bases unmatched. CDR3 size: 18 residues. The CDR3 DNA reads as TGCAGTGCTAGCGGTGTAGCGGGGCGGGGGAGCTCCTACAATGAGCAGTTCTTC. This gives the protein CSASGVAGRGSSYNEQFF.

This clonotype was recorded many times. The chain links TRBV7-2 to TRBJ1-1; no clear D. Trimming took 1 base from V and 3 from J, leaving 12 bases between them. Germline V lookup: CDR1 SGHTA, CDR2 FQGNSA. This CDR3 has 15 amino acids. The CDR3 region is CASSLGGGLDTEAFF. The CDR3 DNA sequence: TGTGCCAGCAGCTTAGGAGGAGGGTTGGACACTGAAGCTTTCTTT.

This clonotype showed up many times. The CDR3 loop reads CSAAAGQRPSYNEQFF. In DNA, the CDR3 is TGCAGTGCAGCAGCGGGGCAGCGACCCTCCTACAATGAGCAGTTCTTC. The chain combines TRBV20-1 with TRBJ2-1, with 7 bases fitting TRBD2. Germline V CDR1 and CDR2: DFQATT, SNEGSKA (reference sequence). The CDR3 is made up of 16 amino acids. Trimming at V came to 6 bases and at J to 0 bases, leaving 11 bases not matched to a gene.

This clonotype was seen a handful of times. The chain carries TRBV20-1 and TRBJ2-5; D possibly corresponds to TRBD2 (6 bases). Germline CDR1 and CDR2: DFQATT and SNEGSKA (reference sequence). CDR3 size: 16 residues. V lost 6 bases, J lost 0 bases, and 20 bases lay in between. The CDR3 coding sequence is TGCAGTGCCTACACGGGAGACAGCGAAGACCAAGAGACCCAGTACTTC. It codes for CSAYTGDSEDQETQYF.

This clonotype turned up a few times. The J gene is TRBJ1-5, the V gene TRBV6-1, with D perhaps TRBD1 (6 bases). Germline V gene sequence: CDR1 MNHNS, CDR2 SASEGT. The CDR3 covers 15 residues. Trimming pared 6 bases from V and 0 bases from J, leaving 12 bases between. CDR3 bases: TGTGCCAGCAGCCCCCACAGGGCTAGCAATCAGCCCCAGCATTTT. Translated: CASSPHRASNQPQHF.

The sample holds a few counts of this clonotype. The chain carries TRBV19 and TRBJ2-6, with 8 bases identical to TRBD2. The CDR3 sequence is 15 residues long. CDR1 and CDR2 from the germline V gene are LNHDA and SQIVND (reference sequence). J was trimmed by 3 bases and V by 7 bases; bases with no gene match: 5. The chain's CDR3 is CASTNAGGGANVLTF. CDR3 DNA: TGTGCCAGTACCAACGCGGGGGGTGGGGCCAACGTCCTGACTTTC.

This clonotype was observed at least ten times. This chain connects TRBV19 to TRBJ1-5, with D tentatively TRBD1 (5 bases). V was trimmed by 5 bases and J by 0 bases, leaving 8 bases between them. Per the germline V gene, CDR1 is LNHDA and CDR2 is SQIVND (reference sequence). This CDR3 has 14 amino acids. In DNA form, the CDR3 reads TGTGCCAGTAGTCGACAGTATAGCAATCAGCCCCAGCATTTT. Protein sequence: CASSRQYSNQPQHF.

The V call is TRBV2, the J call TRBJ2-7; D possibly corresponds to TRBD2 (7 bases). Trimming took 2 bases from V and 6 from J, leaving 17 bases between them. From germline, CDR1 is SNHLY and CDR2 FYNNEI. This CDR3 is 15 amino acids long. Here the CDR3 reads CASSEFGQGRGEQYF. In DNA form, the CDR3 reads TGTGCCAGCAGTGAATTCGGGCAGGGGAGGGGCGAGCAGTACTTC.

Only a few counts were recorded for this clonotype. The chain uses TRBV24-1 and TRBJ2-2; D is possibly TRBD2 (5 bases). The CDR3 consists of 14 residues. The germline gives CDR1 KGHDR, CDR2 SFDVKD. Trimming removed 5 bases at V and 7 bases at J, with 13 bases between. The CDR3 DNA follows: TGTGCCACCAGTGCCCCCGGGATGGGCGGGGAGCTGTTTTTT. It is translated as CATSAPGMGGELFF.

The table lists this clonotype with many counts. The V and J genes are TRBV7-9 and TRBJ2-5; the match to TRBD2 covers 7 bases. The CDR3 contains 13 residues. Germline assignment: CDR1 SEHNR and CDR2 FQNEAQ (reference sequence). V lost 7 bases, J lost 5 bases, and 7 bases stayed unmatched. DNA for the CDR3: TGTGCCAGCACCCCACTAGCGTCGGAGACCCAGTACTTC. This sequence encodes CASTPLASETQYF.

The rearrangement uses TRBV7-3 and TRBJ2-2, with D maybe TRBD1 (6 bases). This CDR3 region has 13 residues. V shed 6 bases and J shed 7 bases, with 12 bases lying between them. Germline V lookup: CDR1 SGHTA, CDR2 FQGTGA. CDR3 loop: CASSFTGFGELFF. The CDR3, as DNA: TGTGCCAGCAGTTTTACAGGGTTCGGGGAGCTGTTTTTT. Using reference TRBV7-3 and TRBJ2-2 for the parts outside the CDR3, the full variable domain is GAGVSQTPSNKVTEKGKYVELRCDPISGHTALYWYRQSLGQGPEFLIYFQGTGAADDSGLPNDRFFAVRPEGSVSTLKIQRTERGDSAVYLCASSFTGFGELFFGEGSRLTVL.

This clonotype was found a few times. The rearrangement uses TRBV30 and TRBJ2-7; no firm D call. This CDR3 region has 14 residues. Per germline, CDR1 GTSNPN and CDR2 SVGIG (reference sequence). Trimming took off 0 bases at V and 0 bases at J, with 9 bases between the two ends. CDR3 residues: CAWSVSGNSYEQYF. DNA of the CDR3: TGTGCCTGGAGTGTATCTGGGAACTCCTACGAGCAGTACTTC. The full variable domain, in which reference TRBV30 and TRBJ2-7 provide the parts outside the CDR3, is SQTIHQWPATLVQPVGSPLSLECTVEGTSNPNLYWYRQAAGRGLQLLFYSVGIGQISSEVPQNLSASRPQDRQFILSSKKLLLSDSGFYLCAWSVSGNSYEQYFGPGTRLTVT.

This clonotype was recorded at least ten times. An end of the junction differs from the germline gene, which may be a read error. The chain links TRBV7-7 to TRBJ2-7, with a possible D match to TRBD1 (6 bases). The CDR3 spans 14 residues. Germline values: CDR1 SSHAT, CDR2 FNYEAQ (reference sequence). As DNA, the CDR3 is TGTGCTAGCAGCTTAGCACTCGGGACATACGAGCAGTACTTC. Translated: CASSLALGTYEQYF.

Worth noting for this clonotype: A much larger clone lies one base from this, so it may be a read error. V and J are TRBV2 and TRBJ1-4, with D maybe TRBD1 (5 bases). Germline V gene data show CDR1 as SNHLY and CDR2 as FYNNEI. CDR3 length equals 15 residues. The CDR3 DNA sequence: TGTGCCAGCAGCCTAAGTCAGGGCAGTAATGAAAAACTGCTTTTT. It is translated as CASSLSQGSNEKLLF.

This clonotype was detected many times. The chain has TRBV4-2 and TRBJ1-2; TRBD1 aligns across 10 bases. Per germline, CDR1 LGHNA and CDR2 YNFKEQ. J gave up 4 bases and V 1 base, and 3 bases lay outside the gene matches. The CDR3 is 15 amino acids. For the CDR3, the DNA is TGTGCCAGCAGCCAAGGACAGGGGGCTTTCTATGGCTACACCTTC. This codes for CASSQGQGAFYGYTF.

This clonotype was counted ten times or more. The chain combines TRBV30 with TRBJ2-7; D not certain. CDR1 and CDR2 from the germline V gene are GTSNPN and SVGIG (reference sequence). The CDR3 spans 14 residues. Trimming pared 2 bases from V and 2 bases from J, leaving 13 bases between. In nucleotides, the CDR3 is TGTGCCTGGAGTAGTTCCCGCGTTGCCTACGAGCAGTACTTC. Protein: CAWSSSRVAYEQYF.

The table lists this clonotype with a few counts. The V gene is TRBV5-1, the J gene TRBJ1-2; maybe TRBD1 (5 bases). The germline CDR1 and CDR2 sequences are SGHRS and YFSETQ. CDR3 length: 16 residues. Deletions cut 2 bases from V and 0 bases from J, with 14 bases between. As DNA, the CDR3 is TGCGCCAGCAGCTTTGGCAGGGCATCGACTAACTATGGCTACACCTTC. It codes for CASSFGRASTNYGYTF.

This clonotype was observed many times. The chain joins TRBV5-1 to TRBJ1-1; 9 bases are a match to TRBD1. V lost 4 bases and J lost 3; bases outside the gene matches: 13. The CDR3 is 17 amino acids. Germline V CDR1 and CDR2: SGHRS, YFSETQ. This CDR3 is CASSLGTGMSLDTEAFF. As DNA, the CDR3 is TGCGCCAGCAGCCTCGGGACAGGGATGTCCCTTGACACTGAAGCTTTCTTT.

This clonotype has at least ten counts. The chain links TRBV7-9 to TRBJ2-5; 7 bases agree with TRBD1. V shed 3 bases, J shed 4 bases, and the junction held 5 bases outside the gene matches. Germline V gene data show CDR1 as SEHNR and CDR2 as FQNEAQ (reference sequence). The CDR3 loop spans 14 amino acids. The CDR3 region has the DNA TGTGCCAGCAGCTTGGGACAGTCTCGAGAGACCCAGTACTTC. Amino acids: CASSLGQSRETQYF.